The clone carrying this T cell receptor beta chain was recorded a few times. The sample belongs to a study of blood T cell repertoires in COVID-19. Using immunoSEQ multiplex PCR, the repertoire was profiled, and TCRdb retains in-frame clones only, with some absent. Here the sample spans around 170,000 clones, roughly 80% being singletons. The sequence derives from a young man with active or convalescent COVID-19. Sequencing input: peripheral blood.

CDR3 nucleotide sequence: TGTGCCAGCAGCTTAGCTCTGGGGCAGGGTGAACGCGCCGGGGAGCTGTTTTTT. Translated, it gives CASSLALGQGERAGELFF. The J gene is TRBJ2-2, the V gene TRBV7-2, with D tentatively TRBD1 (5 bases). Per the germline V gene, CDR1 is SGHTA and CDR2 is FQGNSA. V was clipped by 0 bases and J by 6 bases, with 20 bases between them. The CDR3 sequence is 18 residues long.